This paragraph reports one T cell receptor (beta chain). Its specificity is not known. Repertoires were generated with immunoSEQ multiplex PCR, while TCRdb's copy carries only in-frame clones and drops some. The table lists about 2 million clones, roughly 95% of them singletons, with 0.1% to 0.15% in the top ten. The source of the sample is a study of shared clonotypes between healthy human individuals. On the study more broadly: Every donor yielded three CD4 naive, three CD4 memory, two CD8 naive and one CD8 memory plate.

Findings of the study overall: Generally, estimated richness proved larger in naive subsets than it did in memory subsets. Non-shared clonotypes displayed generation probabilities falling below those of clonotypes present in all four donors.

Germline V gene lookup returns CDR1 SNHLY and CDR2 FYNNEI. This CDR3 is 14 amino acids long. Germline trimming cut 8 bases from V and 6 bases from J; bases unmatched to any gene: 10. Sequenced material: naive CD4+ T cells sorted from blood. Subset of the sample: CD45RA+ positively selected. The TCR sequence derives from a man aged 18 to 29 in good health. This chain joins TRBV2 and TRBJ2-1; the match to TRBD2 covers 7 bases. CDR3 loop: CASESGGRGNEQFF. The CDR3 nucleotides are TGTGCCAGCGAGAGCGGAGGGAGGGGCAATGAGCAGTTCTTC.